Listed here are 14 T cell receptor beta chains from one sample, sequenced in a study of blood T cell repertoires in COVID-19. The protocol was immunoSEQ multiplex PCR, while the TCRdb copy is restricted to in-frame clones and leaves out a portion. The table lists fewer than 250,000 clones, about 83% of them singletons, with more than 4.5% in the top ten. The sequencing sample was made of PBMCs or T cells enriched from blood (not recorded which). These receptors all stem from a woman aged 45-60 years who had been exposed to COVID-19.

The chain joins TRBV9 to TRBJ1-5, with TRBD1 matching 9 bases. Germline CDR1 reads SGDLS; CDR2 reads YYNGEE. The CDR3 contains 14 residues. Trimming cost V 3 bases and J 9 bases; bases outside gene matches: 7. The CDR3 coding sequence is TGTGCCAGCAGCGAACAGGACAGGGGCGGGCCCCAGCATTTT. It encodes CASSEQDRGGPQHF.

The V gene is TRBV18, the J gene TRBJ2-7, with D perhaps matching TRBD1 (6 bases). Germline V CDR1 and CDR2: KGHSH, LQKENI. V lost 3 bases and J 1 base, leaving 10 bases between the germline ends. The CDR3 is 14 residues long. The CDR3 DNA follows: TGTGCCAGCTCACCGTGGGGGCAGTCCTACGAGCAGTACTTC. Translation gives CASSPWGQSYEQYF.

This sequence joins TRBV29-1 and TRBJ2-7; D is possibly TRBD2 (5 bases). The germline V gene has CDR1 SQVTM and CDR2 ANQGSEA. Between the trimmed V and J ends, which lost 6 bases and 3 bases, there was a span of 12 bases. This CDR3 comprises 12 residues. CDR3 sequence reads: CSVLVRGYEQYF. The CDR3 nucleotides are TGCAGCGTGTTGGTACGGGGCTACGAGCAGTACTTC.

The chain links TRBV5-8 to TRBJ2-1; 7 bases line up with TRBD2. Germline-derived CDR1 and CDR2 are SGHTS and YDEGEE. The CDR3 has 17 amino acids. Trimming cost V 4 bases and J 1 base; bases outside gene matches: 11. Here the CDR3 DNA reads TGTGCCAGCAGCCGAACCCGGGGGGAGTGGTCCTACAATGAGCAGTTCTTC. It translates to CASSRTRGEWSYNEQFF.

This rearrangement joins TRBV6-2 or TRBV6-3 to TRBJ2-5; 7 bases agree with TRBD2. J lost 5 bases, V lost 4 bases, and 4 bases had no gene match. This CDR3 has 13 residues. The germline V gene has CDR1 MNHEY and CDR2 SVGEGT. CDR3 coding DNA: TGTGCCAGCAGTTGGGGGGGTGGCGAGACCCAGTACTTC. Translated, it gives CASSWGGGETQYF.

In its sample, this clone was seen a few times. CDR3 loop: CASSQESGSTFLVTQYF. CDR3 nucleotides: TGTGCCAGCAGCCAAGAGTCAGGTTCCACTTTTCTCGTGACCCAGTACTTC. This rearrangement joins TRBV3-1 (or the pseudogene TRBV3-2) to TRBJ2-5; D is uncertain. The CDR3 is 17 amino acids. CDR1 LGHDT and CDR2 YNNKEL come from the germline V gene (reference sequence). V was shortened by 0 bases and J by 7 bases, with 21 bases between the two germline ends.

The V and J genes are TRBV6-2 or TRBV6-3 and TRBJ2-3; TRBD2 matches at 9 bases. After removal of 0 bases from V and 6 bases from J, the junction contained 19 bases not matched to a gene. The CDR3 runs to 20 residues. Germline V gene sequence: CDR1 MNHEY, CDR2 SVGEGT. The CDR3 DNA is TGTGCCAGCAGTTACTCCCCTGCGGGGGGGCGGTATCGGGTCGTGGATACGCAGTATTTT. This codes for CASSYSPAGGRYRVVDTQYF.

The chain recombines TRBV7-2 with TRBJ2-3; possible D gene TRBD2, 5 bases. CDR1 is SGHTA, CDR2 FQGNSA, per germline. The CDR3 has 12 amino acids. The ends were cut back, 2 bases at V and 10 bases at J, with 10 bases in the middle. CDR3 bases: TGTGCCAGCAGCTTACAACTAGTACCGCAGTATTTT. Translated, it gives CASSLQLVPQYF.

The chain links TRBV12-3 or TRBV12-4 to TRBJ2-5; 7 bases match TRBD2. This CDR3 comprises 12 residues. V lost 8 bases to trimming and J lost 4 bases; unmatched junction nucleotides: 4. The CDR3 loop reads CASSTGGETQYF. As DNA, the CDR3 is TGTGCCAGCTCAACGGGGGGAGAGACCCAGTACTTC.

A single count supports this clone. The chain joins TRBV11-2 to TRBJ1-4, with D unresolved. CDR3 length: 16 amino acids. V was trimmed by 2 bases and J by 1 base, leaving 11 bases between them. From germline, CDR1 is SGHAT and CDR2 FQNNGV. CDR3 coding DNA: TGTGCCAGCAGCTTAAACGCCCTCGGAACTAATGAAAAACTGTTTTTT. It translates to CASSLNALGTNEKLFF.

V and J are TRBV27 and TRBJ1-5, with 10 bases matching TRBD1. Germline loops: CDR1 MNHEY, CDR2 SMNVEV (reference sequence). V gave up 4 bases and J gave up 1 base; unmatched junction bases: 4. The CDR3 is 16 amino acids. The CDR3 protein is CASSSRDRGSNQPQHF. The CDR3 DNA reads as TGTGCCAGCAGTTCCCGGGACAGGGGAAGCAATCAGCCCCAGCATTTT.

The V and J genes are TRBV7-3 and TRBJ2-3; D remains unclear. The CDR3 has 14 residues. Looked up from germline, CDR1 is SGHTA and CDR2 is FQGTGA. Between the trimmed V and J ends, which lost 5 bases and 0 bases, there was a span of 9 bases. The CDR3 DNA is TGTGCCAGCAGCCCCTCCAGAAGCACAGATACGCAGTATTTT. Its translation is CASSPSRSTDTQYF.

CDR3 protein: CASSLSGANVLTF. In DNA form, the CDR3 reads TGTGCCAGCAGCTTGTCAGGGGCCAACGTCCTGACTTTC. The chain uses TRBV11-2 and TRBJ2-6, with D unclear. The V end lost 3 bases, the J end lost 4 bases, and 4 bases lay between the germline ends. This CDR3 contains 13 residues. The germline V gene has CDR1 SGHAT and CDR2 FQNNGV. The entire variable domain, with the rest obtained from reference TRBV11-2 and TRBJ2-6, is as follows: EAGVAQSPRYKIIEKRQSVAFWCNPISGHATLYWYQQILGQGPKLLIQFQNNGVVDDSQLPKDRFSAERLKGVDSTLKIQPAKLEDSAVYLCASSLSGANVLTFGAGSRLTVL.

V gene TRBV20-1 combines with J gene TRBJ1-5; D is unresolved. V was trimmed by 3 bases and J by 0 bases, leaving 15 bases between them. The CDR3 consists of 16 residues. Germline-derived CDR1 and CDR2 are DFQATT and SNEGSKA (reference sequence). CDR3 amino acids: CSASNGDAYSNQPQHF. The CDR3 region has the DNA TGCAGTGCTAGTAACGGAGACGCATATAGCAATCAGCCCCAGCATTTT.